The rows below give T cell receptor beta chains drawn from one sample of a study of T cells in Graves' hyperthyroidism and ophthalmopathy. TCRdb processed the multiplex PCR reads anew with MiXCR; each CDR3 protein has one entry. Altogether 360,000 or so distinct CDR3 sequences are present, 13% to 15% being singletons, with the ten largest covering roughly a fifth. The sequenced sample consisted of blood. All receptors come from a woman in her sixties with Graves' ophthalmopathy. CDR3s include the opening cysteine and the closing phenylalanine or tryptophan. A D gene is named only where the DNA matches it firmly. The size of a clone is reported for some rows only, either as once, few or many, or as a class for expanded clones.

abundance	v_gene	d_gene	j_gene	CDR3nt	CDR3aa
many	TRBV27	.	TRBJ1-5	TGTGCCAGCAGTTTAGGGACCTTTGGCAATCAGCCCCAGCATTTT	CASSLGTFGNQPQHF
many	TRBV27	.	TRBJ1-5	TGTGCCAGCAGTTTCCAGGACAGTGTCAGCAATCAGCCCCAGCATTTT	CASSFQDSVSNQPQHF
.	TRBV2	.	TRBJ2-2	TGTGCCAGCAGTGAAGCGAACAACGGGGAGCTGTTTTTT	CASSEANNGELFF
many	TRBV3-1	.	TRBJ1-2	TGTGCCAGCAGCCAAGGACAGCCCTATGGCTACACCTTC	CASSQGQPYGYTF
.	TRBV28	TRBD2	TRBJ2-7	TGTGCCAGCAGCGTGGCGGGAGGGTCTGGGGAGCAGTACTTC	CASSVAGGSGEQYF
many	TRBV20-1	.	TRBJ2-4	TGCAGTGCTCGTAAGGACCCTGGGAACATTCAGTACTTC	CSARKDPGNIQYF
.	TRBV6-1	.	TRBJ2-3	TGTGCCAGCGAGCCCCTAGCGAGCGATACGCAGTATTTT	CASEPLASDTQYF
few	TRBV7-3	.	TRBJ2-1	TGTGCCAGCAGCTCCAGGACTAATCGGAATGAGCAGTTCTTC	CASSSRTNRNEQFF
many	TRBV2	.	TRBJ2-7	TGTGCCAGCAGCGGGATTCAAGAGCAGTACTTC	CASSGIQEQYF
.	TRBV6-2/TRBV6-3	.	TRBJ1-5	TGTGCCAGCAAGAGGGGTCAAGTAAATCAGCCCCAGCATTTT	CASKRGQVNQPQHF
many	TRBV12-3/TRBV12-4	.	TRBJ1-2	TGTGCCAGCAGTTTAGCGCTAACAGGGCGAAGCTATGGCTACACCTTC	CASSLALTGRSYGYTF
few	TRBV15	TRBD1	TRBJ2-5	TGTGCCACCAGACCGGGGACAGGGAGGGAAGAGACCCAGTACTTC	CATRPGTGREETQYF
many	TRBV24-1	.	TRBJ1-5	TGTGCCACCAGTGAGGGCAGGAGCAATCAGCCCCAGCATTTT	CATSEGRSNQPQHF
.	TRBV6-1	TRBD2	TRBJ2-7	TGTGCCAGCCTGCCGGGACTACGCGGCGGGACGGACCGCGACGAGCAGTACTTC	CASLPGLRGGTDRDEQYF
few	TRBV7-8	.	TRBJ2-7	TGTGCCAGCAGCTTAGCCGGGGTTGGCTACGAGCAGTACTTC	CASSLAGVGYEQYF
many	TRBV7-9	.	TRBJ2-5	TGTGCCAGCAGCCCCCTAGGGAAGGAGGAGACCCAGTACTTC	CASSPLGKEETQYF
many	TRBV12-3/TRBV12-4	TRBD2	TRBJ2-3	TGTGCCAGCAGTTTTCCTAGCGGGAAATTATCTACGCAGTATTTT	CASSFPSGKLSTQYF
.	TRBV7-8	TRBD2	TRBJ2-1	TGTGCCAGCAGCGCACAGCGGGAGGCCCACAATGAGCAGTTCTTC	CASSAQREAHNEQFF
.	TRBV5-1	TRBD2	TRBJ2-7	TGCGCCAGCAGCTTGGGGGGCGGCGCGGGAGACCGCTACGAGCAGTACTTC	CASSLGGGAGDRYEQYF
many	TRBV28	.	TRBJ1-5	TGTGCCAGCATAACTTCCAGGGCCAATCAGCCCCAGCATTTT	CASITSRANQPQHF
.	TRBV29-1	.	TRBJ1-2	TGCAGCGCCGGGGACCCCTCGTATGGCTATGGCTACACCTTC	CSAGDPSYGYGYTF
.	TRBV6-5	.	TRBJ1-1	TGTGCCAGCAGTTATCCAGGGGAAAGCACTGAAGCTTTCTTT	CASSYPGESTEAFF
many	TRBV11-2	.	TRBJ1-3	TGTGCCAGCAGCTTCGGCACCAATCTTGGAAACACCATATATTTT	CASSFGTNLGNTIYF
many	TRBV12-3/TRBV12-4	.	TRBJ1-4	TGTGCCAGCAGTACATACAGCTCCTCTAATGAAAAACTGTTTTTT	CASSTYSSSNEKLFF
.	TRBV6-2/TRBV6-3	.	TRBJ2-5	TGTGCCAGCATTAGACAGGAGCAAGAGACCCAGTACTTC	CASIRQEQETQYF
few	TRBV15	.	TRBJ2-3	TGTGCCACCAGCGGAGCCCCCCTAGCTAGCCCTAGCACAGATACGCAGTATTTT	CATSGAPLASPSTDTQYF
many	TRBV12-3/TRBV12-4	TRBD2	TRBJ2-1	TGTGCCAGCAGTCCAACTAGCGAGCCCTACAATGAGCAGTTCTTC	CASSPTSEPYNEQFF
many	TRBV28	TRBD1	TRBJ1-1	TGTGCCAGCAGCCCGACGACCGGACAGGAGAGAGCTTTCTTT	CASSPTTGQERAFF